A selection of T cell receptor beta chains follows, all from one sample in a study of identical twins. TCRdb reanalysed the 5' RACE reads using MiXCR and keeps one entry per CDR3 protein. The sample holds hundreds of thousands of distinct CDR3 sequences, roughly 7% seen once. The data were also submitted as part of a second study, on yellow fever vaccine responses in identical twins.

The sample taken for sequencing was memory (CD45RO+) T cells sorted from blood. The receptors here all came from a woman aged 18-29 years in good health. Both conserved end residues are trimmed from each CDR3. Clone size is stated in some rows and not others, as once, few, many or a class when expanded.

J: TRBJ2-1; V: TRBV6-4; size: few; CDR3: ASSDGVRDRDNEQF
J: TRBJ1-1; V: TRBV7-6; size: many; CDR3: ASSLGTGNTEAF
J: TRBJ2-7; V: TRBV5-6; size: -; CDR3: ASSFDRRDEQY
J: TRBJ2-7; V: TRBV7-2; size: few; CDR3: ASSLGQGFSYEQY
J: TRBJ2-7; V: TRBV20-1; size: -; CDR3: SLLGADRAPYEQY
J: TRBJ2-1; V: TRBV5-1; size: many; CDR3: ASSSLGEGEQF
J: TRBJ2-3; V: TRBV20-1; size: -; CDR3: SAPSLSSGTYTQY
J: TRBJ2-5; V: TRBV7-2; size: many; CDR3: ASSPRLAGETQY
J: TRBJ2-1; V: TRBV5-1; size: many; CDR3: ASTGTSGTDEQF
J: TRBJ1-6; V: TRBV6-5; size: many; CDR3: ASSFTTYNSPLH
J: TRBJ2-6; V: TRBV19; size: -; CDR3: ASSTHMPSGANVLT
J: TRBJ2-7; V: TRBV29-1; size: few; CDR3: SVDTSSEQY
J: TRBJ2-2; V: TRBV12-3/TRBV12-4; size: many; CDR3: ASSFGGSDTGELF
J: TRBJ2-2; V: TRBV28; size: -; CDR3: ASSRFSSGSNRNTGELF
J: TRBJ1-4; V: TRBV5-1; size: many; CDR3: ASSLTNEKLF
J: TRBJ2-7; V: TRBV24-1; size: few; CDR3: ATSDPRRVEQY
J: TRBJ2-4; V: TRBV12-3/TRBV12-4; size: -; CDR3: ASSFGEGLAGGGIQY
J: TRBJ2-5; V: TRBV18; size: many; CDR3: ASSPRFQETQY
J: TRBJ1-5; V: TRBV12-3/TRBV12-4; size: few; CDR3: ASMGRYSNQPQH
J: TRBJ2-1; V: TRBV12-3/TRBV12-4; size: few; CDR3: ASSLTIAGGYNEQF
J: TRBJ2-5; V: TRBV3-1; size: -; CDR3: ASSLRLAGGETQY
J: TRBJ1-5; V: TRBV2; size: -; CDR3: ASKIGGGNQPQH
J: TRBJ2-3; V: TRBV24-1; size: -; CDR3: ATSDTGTSVGYTQY
J: TRBJ2-1; V: TRBV6-5; size: many; CDR3: ASTPTGGRQF
J: TRBJ2-1; V: TRBV7-9; size: -; CDR3: ASSRTGSGYNEQF
J: TRBJ2-1; V: TRBV20-1; size: few; CDR3: SARQLGGVSYNEQF
J: TRBJ2-5; V: TRBV6-5; size: many; CDR3: ASSSGLAGVGETQY
J: TRBJ2-7; V: TRBV10-3; size: -; CDR3: AITPSGRNSYEQY
J: TRBJ2-4; V: TRBV12-3/TRBV12-4; size: few; CDR3: ASRPRQGSGRKNIQY
J: TRBJ2-5; V: TRBV6-1; size: few; CDR3: ASSEGQALQETQY
J: TRBJ2-2; V: TRBV24-1; size: many; CDR3: ATGPRPNTGELF
J: TRBJ1-1; V: TRBV7-2; size: few; CDR3: ASSVRQTNTEAF
J: TRBJ1-3; V: TRBV28; size: many; CDR3: ASRLVGQPSSGNTIY
J: TRBJ1-4; V: TRBV20-1; size: few; CDR3: SATGGAEKLF
J: TRBJ2-1; V: TRBV29-1; size: many; CDR3: SAVLAGVHEQF
J: TRBJ1-1; V: TRBV12-3/TRBV12-4; size: many; CDR3: ASSRTGLNTEAF
J: TRBJ2-1; V: TRBV7-9; size: few; CDR3: ASSSGGGSNSYNEQF
J: TRBJ2-1; V: TRBV20-1; size: -; CDR3: SARDIASGDYNEQF
J: TRBJ2-5; V: TRBV20-1; size: many; CDR3: SARDGGTGAETQY
J: TRBJ2-6; V: TRBV24-1; size: -; CDR3: ATEQGSGANVLT
J: TRBJ2-5; V: TRBV20-1; size: many; CDR3: SASRTEHQETQY
J: TRBJ1-1; V: TRBV29-1; size: -; CDR3: SYGRVNTEAF
J: TRBJ2-5; V: TRBV9; size: few; CDR3: ASSVAPGGGETQY
J: TRBJ1-4; V: TRBV9; size: -; CDR3: ASSPRQGKDNEKLF
J: TRBJ2-1; V: TRBV7-2; size: -; CDR3: ASSPEAGVGF
J: TRBJ2-7; V: TRBV3-1; size: few; CDR3: ASSLGLASSYEQY
J: TRBJ1-6; V: TRBV6-1; size: -; CDR3: ASRLEGRSPLH
J: TRBJ1-1; V: TRBV5-1; size: many; CDR3: ASSDRNPGAEAF
J: TRBJ2-2; V: TRBV10-2; size: once; CDR3: ATTGGAGTGELF
J: TRBJ2-2; V: TRBV29-1; size: many; CDR3: SVGGGTGELF
J: TRBJ2-3; V: TRBV28; size: few; CDR3: ASSFTGSTDTQY
J: TRBJ2-7; V: TRBV29-1; size: -; CDR3: SVGVAGGPGEQY
J: TRBJ2-6; V: TRBV2; size: -; CDR3: ATADSGANVLT
J: TRBJ2-2; V: TRBV14; size: few; CDR3: ASRSAGGNTGELF